These 29 T cell receptor beta chains were sequenced from one sample in a study of T cell responses to AZD1222 COVID-19 vaccine. Data came from immunoSEQ multiplex PCR; TCRdb stores just in-frame clones and leaves some out. This sample has about 100,000 clones, with about 85% found just once. Sequenced here: peripheral blood, sampled on day 0 of AZD1222 vaccination. The receptors shown here come from an adult in good health.

The chain couples TRBV9 to TRBJ1-3; D is unresolved. This CDR3 region has 16 residues. With 0 bases removed from V and 5 bases from J, the gap between germline ends came to 15 bases. CDR1 and CDR2 (germline): SGDLS, YYNGEE. The CDR3 region has the DNA TGTGCCAGCAGCGTAGCGTCGGACTCGGTGAGAAACACCATATATTTT. It codes for CASSVASDSVRNTIYF.

This clone has only a few counts. The same CDR3 is also encoded by other DNA sequences in this sample. V usage is TRBV27 and J usage is TRBJ2-5, with D unresolved. The V end lost 4 bases, the J end lost 5 bases, and 11 bases lay between the germline ends. The germline gives CDR1 MNHEY, CDR2 SMNVEV (reference sequence). The CDR3 runs 13 residues. CDR3 sequence (DNA): TGTGCCAGCAGTTATCGAGTTAGGGAGACCCAGTACTTC. It is translated as CASSYRVRETQYF.

This rearrangement joins TRBV7-9 to TRBJ1-3; D is perhaps TRBD1 (6 bases). CDR1 and CDR2 from the germline V gene are SEHNR and FQNEAQ (reference sequence). V was clipped by 5 bases and J by 4 bases, with 15 bases between them. This CDR3 has 15 amino acids. CDR3 coding DNA: TGTGCCAGCAGCCCTGCGGGGGCGCGCGGAAACACCATATATTTT. This translates into CASSPAGARGNTIYF. The full variable domain, rest sourced from reference TRBV7-9 and TRBJ1-3, is DTGVSQNPRHKITKRGQNVTFRCDPISEHNRLYWYRQTLGQGPEFLTYFQNEAQLEKSRLLSDRFSAERPKGSFSTLEIQRTEQGDSAMYLCASSPAGARGNTIYFGEGSWLTVV.

Comments on this clone: The sample carries other DNA sequences with the same CDR3. The chain uses TRBV18 and TRBJ1-2; 10 nucleotides agree with TRBD1. V dropped 3 bases and J dropped 8; count of bases not matched to a gene: 6. Germline-derived CDR1 and CDR2 are KGHSH and LQKENI. This CDR3 comprises 14 residues. CDR3: CASSPAGTGEGYTF. CDR3 bases: TGTGCCAGCTCACCCGCCGGGACAGGGGAAGGCTACACCTTC.

This rearrangement joins TRBV28 to TRBJ1-1, with unresolved D. The germline V and J ends were trimmed by 10 bases and 3 bases, with 9 bases remaining between them. Germline V CDR1 and CDR2: MDHEN, SYDVKM. The CDR3 is made up of 11 amino acids. The CDR3 region is CATRVDTEAFF. CDR3 nucleotides: TGTGCCACCAGAGTTGACACTGAAGCTTTCTTT.

The chain is built from TRBV5-6 and TRBJ2-3, with 9 bases fitting TRBD2. This CDR3 comprises 16 residues. The germline CDR1 and CDR2 sequences are SGHDT and YYEEEE. V trimming: 1 base; J trimming: 5 bases; junction bases outside the gene matches: 8. For the CDR3, the DNA is TGTGCCAGCAGCTTGCCGGGACTAGCAGTAATAGATACGCAGTATTTT. Translated: CASSLPGLAVIDTQYF.

The chain recombines TRBV27 with TRBJ1-5; D is undetermined. Germline assignment: CDR1 MNHEY and CDR2 SMNVEV (reference sequence). Trimming took 8 bases from V and 7 from J, leaving 3 bases between them. The CDR3 runs 9 residues. This chain's CDR3 is CASGQPQHF. In nucleotides, the CDR3 is TGTGCCAGCGGACAGCCCCAGCATTTT.

This rearrangement joins TRBV25-1 to TRBJ1-1; no firm D call. This CDR3 contains 15 residues. V lost 0 bases and J lost 5, with 13 bases in between. Per the germline V gene, CDR1 is MGHDK and CDR2 is SYGVNS. CDR3 bases: TGTGCCAGCAGTGAATACTTTAGGACGGAGACTGAAGCTTTCTTT. This encodes CASSEYFRTETEAFF.

This chain uses TRBV2 with TRBJ2-2; D ambiguous. Trimming cost V 4 bases and J 0 bases, with 6 bases left between them. This CDR3 spans 14 amino acids. The germline V gene encodes CDR1 SNHLY and CDR2 FYNNEI. The CDR3 sequence is CASSVQSNTGELFF. The DNA for the CDR3 is TGTGCCAGCAGTGTGCAGTCGAACACCGGGGAGCTGTTTTTT.

The chain has TRBV9 and TRBJ2-5; weak D call: TRBD2 (6 bases). The CDR3 has 16 amino acids. Germline V gene data show CDR1 as SGDLS and CDR2 as YYNGEE. The V end lost 6 bases, the J end lost 1 base, and 19 bases lay between the germline ends. CDR3 sequence reads: CASNPGAGSLQETQYF. In DNA, the CDR3 is TGTGCCAGCAACCCTGGGGCGGGGTCCCTCCAAGAGACCCAGTACTTC.

This clone was seen only once. This chain connects TRBV19 to TRBJ1-1; the match to TRBD1 covers 10 bases. CDR1 is LNHDA and CDR2 is SQIVND in the germline V gene (reference sequence). Trimming took 5 bases from V and 0 from J; bases not matched to a gene: 3. The CDR3 runs 15 residues. CDR3 bases: TGTGCCAGTAGTGGGGACAGGGGCATGAACACTGAAGCTTTCTTT. It translates to CASSGDRGMNTEAFF.

The V gene is TRBV19, the J gene TRBJ2-5, with 10 bases identical to TRBD2. This CDR3 region has 17 residues. Germline values: CDR1 LNHDA, CDR2 SQIVND (reference sequence). With 0 bases clipped from V and 4 bases from J, the junction kept 8 bases outside the gene matches. As DNA, the CDR3 is TGTGCCAGTAGTATAGATTACCTAGCGGGAGTAAGAGAGACCCAGTACTTC. Translated, it gives CASSIDYLAGVRETQYF.

The genes are TRBV4-2 and TRBJ1-3; D is perhaps TRBD1 (5 bases). Trimming stripped 4 bases from V and 0 bases from J, with 10 bases between. The length of the CDR3 is 15 residues. Germline V CDR1 and CDR2: LGHNA, YNFKEQ. The CDR3 DNA follows: TGTGCCAGCAGCCGGGGGACGGACTCTGGAAACACCATATATTTT. It yields the protein CASSRGTDSGNTIYF.

In its sample, this clone was seen a few times. The chain has TRBV7-9 and TRBJ1-5; no definite D call. V dropped 1 base and J dropped 2 bases, with 9 bases sitting between them. CDR3 size: 15 residues. Germline-derived CDR1 and CDR2 are SEHNR and FQNEAQ (reference sequence). The CDR3 bases are TGTGCCAGCAGCTTAGGTGATGTGGGCAATCAGCCCCAGCATTTT. Its protein is CASSLGDVGNQPQHF. Complete variable domain (other parts from reference TRBV7-9 and TRBJ1-5): DTGVSQNPRHKITKRGQNVTFRCDPISEHNRLYWYRQTLGQGPEFLTYFQNEAQLEKSRLLSDRFSAERPKGSFSTLEIQRTEQGDSAMYLCASSLGDVGNQPQHFGDGTRLSIL.

CDR3 sequence reads: CATSRGGLAGEIGYNEQFF. In DNA, the CDR3 is TGTGCCACCAGCAGAGGCGGACTAGCGGGAGAAATTGGGTACAATGAGCAGTTCTTC. The rearrangement uses TRBV15 and TRBJ2-1; TRBD2 agrees at 13 bases. Germline lookup yields CDR1 LNHNV and CDR2 YYDKDF (reference sequence). V was clipped by 1 base and J by 4 bases; unmatched bases: 10. The CDR3 loop spans 19 amino acids.

The chain combines TRBV7-8 with TRBJ2-3; possible D gene TRBD2, 6 bases. The V end lost 3 bases, the J end lost 6 bases, and 13 bases lay between the germline ends. Germline V gives CDR1 SGHVS, CDR2 FQNEAQ. The CDR3 has 14 amino acids. CDR3 loop: CASSLVAAQDTQYF. CDR3 in DNA: TGTGCCAGCAGCTTGGTAGCGGCTCAGGATACGCAGTATTTT.

The chain carries TRBV27 and TRBJ2-2, with D unclear. The ends were cut back, 5 bases at V and 2 bases at J, with 12 bases in the middle. Germline V gene lookup returns CDR1 MNHEY and CDR2 SMNVEV (reference sequence). CDR3 length: 15 amino acids. As DNA, the CDR3 is TGTGCCAGCAGTCTCTCCGGCCCAAACACCGGGGAGCTGTTTTTT. This sequence encodes CASSLSGPNTGELFF.

This sequence joins TRBV6-6 and TRBJ2-1; D gene unclear. V dropped 8 bases and J dropped 8 bases, with 10 bases sitting between them. Per germline, CDR1 MNHNY and CDR2 SVGAGI (reference sequence). The CDR3 is 11 residues long. CDR3 nucleotides: TGTGCCAGCTCAGATTTCCATGAGCAGTTCTTC. Translation: CASSDFHEQFF.

The J gene is TRBJ1-5, the V gene TRBV11-2; D unclear. The germline V and J ends were trimmed by 0 bases and 11 bases, with 11 bases remaining between them. There are 13 residues in the CDR3. Per germline, CDR1 SGHAT and CDR2 FQNNGV. CDR3 region: CASSLDIGRAQHF. The DNA of the CDR3 is TGTGCCAGCAGCTTAGATATCGGGAGAGCCCAGCATTTT.

J is TRBJ2-1 and V is TRBV19; possibly TRBD1 or TRBD2 for D (6 bases each). The CDR3 loop spans 16 amino acids. Germline-derived CDR1 and CDR2 are LNHDA and SQIVND (reference sequence). Trimming pared 7 bases from V and 7 bases from J, leaving 23 bases between. The CDR3 loop is CASTVSGSRGGNEQFF. In nucleotides, the CDR3 is TGTGCCAGTACCGTCTCCGGGAGTCGAGGGGGAAATGAGCAGTTCTTC.

The rearrangement joins TRBV13 to TRBJ1-2; D unclear. Trimming shortened V by 3 bases and J by 4 bases, and 12 bases separated the two germline ends. CDR3 size: 14 residues. CDR1 is PRHDT, CDR2 FYEKMQ, per germline (reference sequence). For the CDR3, the DNA is TGTGCCAGCAGCTTCACAGAGCAGGTCTATGGCTACACCTTC. Translation: CASSFTEQVYGYTF.

The rearrangement uses TRBV24-1 and TRBJ2-3; 7 nucleotides align to TRBD1. This CDR3 has 14 amino acids. The V and J ends lost 7 bases and 1 base, in that order; junction bases with no gene match: 4. Germline V gives CDR1 KGHDR, CDR2 SFDVKD. CDR3 nucleotides: TGTGCCACCAGCCGACAGGGTGGCACAGATACGCAGTATTTT. This codes for CATSRQGGTDTQYF.

The J gene is TRBJ2-1, the V gene TRBV7-3; the match to TRBD2 covers 13 bases. V lost 6 bases, J lost 6 bases, and 5 bases stayed unmatched. The CDR3 has 15 residues. Germline assignment: CDR1 SGHTA and CDR2 FQGTGA. Here the CDR3 reads CASRGTSGIRNEQFF. The CDR3 bases are TGTGCCAGCAGGGGGACTAGCGGGATCCGCAATGAGCAGTTCTTC.

The chain links TRBV14 to TRBJ2-5; the match to TRBD2 covers 10 bases. Trimming took 0 bases from V and 0 from J; bases not matched to a gene: 13. The germline V gene encodes CDR1 SGHDN and CDR2 FVKESK. The CDR3 spans 20 residues. The CDR3 reads CASSQEIFRASGSHQETQYF. The CDR3 DNA sequence: TGTGCCAGCAGCCAAGAAATTTTTAGGGCTAGCGGGAGTCACCAAGAGACCCAGTACTTC.

This clone came up a few times. V is TRBV10-2 and J is TRBJ1-1, with D maybe TRBD1 (5 bases). Germline lookup yields CDR1 WSHSY and CDR2 SAAADI. The CDR3 runs 14 residues. Trimming took 3 bases from V and 4 from J, leaving 12 bases between them. This chain's CDR3 is CASSDGRVVTEAFF. In DNA form, the CDR3 reads TGCGCCAGCAGTGATGGCAGGGTGGTCACTGAAGCTTTCTTT.

This chain uses TRBV5-4 with TRBJ1-4, with 10 bases fitting TRBD1. Germline CDR1 is SGHNT and CDR2 is YYREEE (reference sequence). The CDR3 extends over 17 amino acids. The V and J ends lost 4 bases and 0 bases, in that order; junction bases with no gene match: 6. The CDR3 coding sequence is TGTGCCAGCAGCCGGGGACAGGGGCTCCCAACTAATGAAAAACTGTTTTTT. As protein: CASSRGQGLPTNEKLFF.

J is TRBJ1-3 and V is TRBV7-8, with D unclear. CDR1 SGHVS and CDR2 FQNEAQ come from the germline V gene. V lost 2 bases and J lost 0, with 11 bases in between. CDR3 length: 16 residues. The CDR3 is CASSLKLISSGNTIYF. CDR3 coding DNA: TGTGCCAGCAGCTTAAAATTGATCAGCTCTGGAAACACCATATATTTT. Combining the CDR3 with reference TRBV7-8 and TRBJ1-3 gives the whole variable domain GAGVSQSPRYKVAKRGQDVALRCDPISGHVSLFWYQQALGQGPEFLTYFQNEAQLDKSGLPSDRFFAERPEGSVSTLKIQRTQQEDSAVYLCASSLKLISSGNTIYFGEGSWLTVV.

This clone was counted once. The chain joins TRBV30 to TRBJ1-2, with D possibly matching TRBD1 (5 bases). CDR3 length equals 12 residues. CDR1 and CDR2 (germline): GTSNPN, SVGIG (reference sequence). The V end lost 1 base, the J end lost 7 bases, and 10 bases lay between the germline ends. The CDR3 protein is CAWSGGIGGYTF. CDR3 bases: TGTGCCTGGAGTGGGGGGATTGGTGGCTACACCTTC.

The rearrangement uses TRBV19 and TRBJ1-4; no clear D. Germline V gene sequence: CDR1 LNHDA, CDR2 SQIVND (reference sequence). The V and J ends lost 5 bases and 6 bases respectively, with 16 bases between them. This CDR3 contains 15 residues. CDR3 loop: CASSPGGRPDEKLFF. CDR3 DNA: TGTGCCAGTAGTCCCGGAGGGCGCCCGGATGAAAAACTGTTTTTT.